The sample holds a few counts of the clone carrying this T cell receptor (beta chain). Its antigen is as yet unknown. One entry per CDR3 protein, called by TCRdb with MiXCR from the 5' RACE reads. The data contain 570,000 or so distinct CDR3 sequences, approximately 10% of them seen just once; the ten biggest clones take up 2.5% to 3%. The data are from a study of identical twins. Overall study findings and caveats: Excess sharing by twins proved weaker in beta out-of-frame sequences.

These data were likewise used in another study, on yellow fever vaccine responses in identical twins. That work states: Twins reportedly appeared to share part of their vaccine T cell response while keeping part individual.

Material: PBMCs. This TCR derives from a woman in her late teens or twenties in good health.

The CDR3 region has the DNA TGCAGTGCCCTAAAGACTAGCGGGAATTACGAGCAGTACTTC. Its protein product is CSALKTSGNYEQYF. The V and J genes are TRBV20-1 and TRBJ2-7, with 11 bases lining up with TRBD2. V gave up 6 bases and J gave up 4 bases; unmatched junction bases: 8. This CDR3 spans 14 amino acids. Germline V gives CDR1 DFQATT, CDR2 SNEGSKA (reference sequence).